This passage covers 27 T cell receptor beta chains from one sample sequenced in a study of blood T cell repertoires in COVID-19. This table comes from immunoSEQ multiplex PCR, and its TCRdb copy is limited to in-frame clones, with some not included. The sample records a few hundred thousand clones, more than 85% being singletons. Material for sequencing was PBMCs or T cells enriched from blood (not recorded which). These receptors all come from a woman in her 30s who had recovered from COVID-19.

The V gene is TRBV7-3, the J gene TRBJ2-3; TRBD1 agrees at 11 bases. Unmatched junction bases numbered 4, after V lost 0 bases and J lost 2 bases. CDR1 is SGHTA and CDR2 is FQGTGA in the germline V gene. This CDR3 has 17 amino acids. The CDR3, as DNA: TGTGCCAGCAGCTTAACCGGACAGGGGGCTTTCACAGATACGCAGTATTTT. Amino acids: CASSLTGQGAFTDTQYF.

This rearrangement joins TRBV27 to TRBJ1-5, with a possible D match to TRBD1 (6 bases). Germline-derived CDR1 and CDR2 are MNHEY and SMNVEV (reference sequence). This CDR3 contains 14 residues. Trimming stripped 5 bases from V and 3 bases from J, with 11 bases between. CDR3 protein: CASSADRVNQPQHF. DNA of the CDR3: TGTGCCAGCAGTGCGGACAGAGTCAATCAGCCCCAGCATTTT.

The CDR3 bases are TGTGCTAGTGGTTTGGGGGATTGGGGGCAGCAGGTGGGTTGTTCGGGCTACACCTTC. This sequence encodes CASGLGDWGQQVGCSGYTF. The chain recombines TRBV12-5 with TRBJ1-2; TRBD1 might be the D (6 bases). Trimming stripped 1 base from V and 8 bases from J, with 29 bases between. Germline-derived CDR1 and CDR2 are LGHNT and FRNRAP. This CDR3 region has 19 residues.

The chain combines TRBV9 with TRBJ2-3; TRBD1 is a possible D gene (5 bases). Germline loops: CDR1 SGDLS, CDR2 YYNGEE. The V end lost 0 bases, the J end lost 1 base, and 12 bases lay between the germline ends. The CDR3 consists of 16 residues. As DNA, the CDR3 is TGTGCCAGCAGCGTAGGGATCCAGGGTGGCACAGATACGCAGTATTTT. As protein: CASSVGIQGGTDTQYF.

In DNA, the CDR3 is TGTGCCAGCCCCTGCAGCTATGGCTACACCTTC. Protein product: CASPCSYGYTF. The J gene is TRBJ1-2, the V gene TRBV27, with D uncertain. This CDR3 region has 11 residues. Germline V lookup: CDR1 MNHEY, CDR2 SMNVEV (reference sequence). Trimming cost V 8 bases and J 4 bases, with 8 bases left between them.

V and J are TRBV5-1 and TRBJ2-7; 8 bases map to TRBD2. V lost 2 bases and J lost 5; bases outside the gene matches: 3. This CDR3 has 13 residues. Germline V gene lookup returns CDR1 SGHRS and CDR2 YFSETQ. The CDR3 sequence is CASSFSGGHEQYF. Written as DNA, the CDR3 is TGCGCCAGCAGCTTCAGCGGGGGCCACGAGCAGTACTTC.

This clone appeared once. The CDR3 region has the DNA TGTGCCAGCAGCTTAGTGGGACTACCGAGCTCCTACGAGCAGTACTTC. Its protein product is CASSLVGLPSSYEQYF. The J gene is TRBJ2-7, the V gene TRBV7-2; 7 nucleotides align to TRBD2. CDR3 length: 16 residues. Trimming took 1 base from V and 0 from J; bases not matched to a gene: 6. CDR1 and CDR2 (germline): SGHTA, FQGNSA.

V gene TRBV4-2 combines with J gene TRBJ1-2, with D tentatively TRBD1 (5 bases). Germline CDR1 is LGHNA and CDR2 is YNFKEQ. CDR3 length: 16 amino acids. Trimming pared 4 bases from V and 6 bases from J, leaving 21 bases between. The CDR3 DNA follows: TGTGCCAGCAGCCCGAAATTTGGGGCGCGAGATAATGGCTACACCTTC. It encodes CASSPKFGARDNGYTF.

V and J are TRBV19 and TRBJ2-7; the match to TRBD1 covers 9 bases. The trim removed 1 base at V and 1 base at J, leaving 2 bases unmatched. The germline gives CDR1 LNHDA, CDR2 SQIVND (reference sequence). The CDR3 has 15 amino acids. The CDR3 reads CASSIGGTGSYEQYF. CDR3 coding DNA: TGTGCCAGTAGTATAGGCGGGACAGGGTCCTACGAGCAGTACTTC.

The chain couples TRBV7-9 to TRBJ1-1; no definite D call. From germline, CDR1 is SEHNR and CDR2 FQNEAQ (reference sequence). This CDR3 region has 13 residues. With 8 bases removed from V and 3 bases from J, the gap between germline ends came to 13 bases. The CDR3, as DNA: TGTGCCAGCGGCAAGACATTTGACACTGAAGCTTTCTTT. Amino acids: CASGKTFDTEAFF.

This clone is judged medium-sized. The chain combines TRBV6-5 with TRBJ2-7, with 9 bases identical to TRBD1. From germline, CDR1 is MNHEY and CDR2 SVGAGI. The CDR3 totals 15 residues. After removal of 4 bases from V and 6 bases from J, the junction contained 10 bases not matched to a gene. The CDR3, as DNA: TGTGCCAGCAGTTCCGGGACAGGGTATCCCCTCGAGCAGTACTTC. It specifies CASSSGTGYPLEQYF.

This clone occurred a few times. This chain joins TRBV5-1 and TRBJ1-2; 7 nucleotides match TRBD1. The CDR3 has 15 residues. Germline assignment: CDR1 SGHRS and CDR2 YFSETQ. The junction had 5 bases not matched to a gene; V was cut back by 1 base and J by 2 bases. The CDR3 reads CASSLRQGGNYGYTF. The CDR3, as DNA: TGCGCCAGCAGCTTGCGCCAGGGGGGAAACTATGGCTACACCTTC.

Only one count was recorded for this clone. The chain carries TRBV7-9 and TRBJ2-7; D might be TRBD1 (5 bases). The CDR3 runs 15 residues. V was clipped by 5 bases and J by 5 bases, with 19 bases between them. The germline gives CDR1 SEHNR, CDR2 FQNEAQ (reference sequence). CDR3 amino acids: CASSHLTQGSHEQYF. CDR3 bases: TGTGCCAGCAGCCACTTAACCCAGGGTTCCCACGAGCAGTACTTC.

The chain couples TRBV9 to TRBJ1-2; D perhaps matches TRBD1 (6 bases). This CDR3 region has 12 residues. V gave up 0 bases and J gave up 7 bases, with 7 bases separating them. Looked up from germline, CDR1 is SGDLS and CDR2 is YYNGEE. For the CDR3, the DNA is TGTGCCAGCAGCGTAGAAGGGGGTGGCTACACCTTC. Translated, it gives CASSVEGGGYTF.

In DNA form, the CDR3 reads TGTGCCACCAGCAGAGGACTAGCGGGTACTACTAGCACAGATACGCAGTATTTT. This encodes CATSRGLAGTTSTDTQYF. The chain recombines TRBV15 with TRBJ2-3, with TRBD2 matching over 10 bases. Germline loops: CDR1 LNHNV, CDR2 YYDKDF (reference sequence). The CDR3 consists of 18 residues. V lost 1 base, J lost 0 bases, and 7 bases stayed unmatched.

This CDR3 reads CASHPGRGGSDTQYF. The CDR3 coding sequence is TGCGCCAGCCACCCAGGCCGGGGGGGCTCAGATACGCAGTATTTT. The chain uses TRBV5-1 and TRBJ2-3, with TRBD2 matching 8 bases. Germline V gives CDR1 SGHRS, CDR2 YFSETQ. V was clipped by 7 bases and J by 4 bases; unmatched bases: 11. The CDR3 extends over 15 amino acids.

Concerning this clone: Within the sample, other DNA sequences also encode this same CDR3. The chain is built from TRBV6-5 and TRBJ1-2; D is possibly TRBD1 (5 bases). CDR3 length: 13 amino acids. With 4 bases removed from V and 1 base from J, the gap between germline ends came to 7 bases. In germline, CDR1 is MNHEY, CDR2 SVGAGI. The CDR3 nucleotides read TGTGCCAGCAGTTTGGGGGGTAACTATGGCTACACCTTC. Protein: CASSLGGNYGYTF.

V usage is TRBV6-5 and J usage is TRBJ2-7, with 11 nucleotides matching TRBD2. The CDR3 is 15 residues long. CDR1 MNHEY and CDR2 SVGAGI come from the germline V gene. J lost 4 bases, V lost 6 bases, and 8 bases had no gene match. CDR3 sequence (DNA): TGTGCCAGCAGACAGCTAGCGGGGGGCCTTTACGAGCAGTACTTC. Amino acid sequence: CASRQLAGGLYEQYF.

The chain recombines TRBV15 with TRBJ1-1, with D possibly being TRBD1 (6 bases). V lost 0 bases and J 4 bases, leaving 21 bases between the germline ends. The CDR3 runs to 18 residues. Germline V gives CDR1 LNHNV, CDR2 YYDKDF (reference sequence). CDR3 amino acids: CATSRDAPGPRGATEAFF. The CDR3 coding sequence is TGTGCCACCAGCAGAGATGCACCGGGACCCCGGGGGGCCACTGAAGCTTTCTTT.

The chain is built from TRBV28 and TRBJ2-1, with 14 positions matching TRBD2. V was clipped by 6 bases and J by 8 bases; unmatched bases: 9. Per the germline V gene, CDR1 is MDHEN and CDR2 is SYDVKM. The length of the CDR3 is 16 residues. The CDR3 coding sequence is TGTGCCAGCAGCTTGACTAGCGGGGGGGTGGTCGATGAGCAGTTCTTC. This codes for CASSLTSGGVVDEQFF.

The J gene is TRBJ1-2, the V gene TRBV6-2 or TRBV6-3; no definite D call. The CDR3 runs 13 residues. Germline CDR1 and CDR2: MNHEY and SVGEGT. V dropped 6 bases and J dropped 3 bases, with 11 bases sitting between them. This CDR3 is CASSLGEYYGYTF. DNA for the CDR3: TGTGCCAGCAGCCTCGGGGAGTACTATGGCTACACCTTC.

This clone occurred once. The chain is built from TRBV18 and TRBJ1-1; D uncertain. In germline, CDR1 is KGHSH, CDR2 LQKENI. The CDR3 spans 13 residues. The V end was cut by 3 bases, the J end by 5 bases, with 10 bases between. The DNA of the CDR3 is TGTGCCAGCTCACCCGGGTCACGGACTGAAGCTTTCTTT. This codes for CASSPGSRTEAFF.

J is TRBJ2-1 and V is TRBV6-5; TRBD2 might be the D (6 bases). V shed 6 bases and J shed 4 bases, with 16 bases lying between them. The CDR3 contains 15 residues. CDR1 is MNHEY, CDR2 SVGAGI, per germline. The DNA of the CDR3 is TGTGCCAGCAGCCCCCGGGACTCCCTATACAATGAGCAGTTCTTC. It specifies CASSPRDSLYNEQFF.

The CDR3 DNA is TGTGCCAGCAGCCAAAGTGCCGGGAGGGCCGTGTACGAGCAGTACTTC. This sequence encodes CASSQSAGRAVYEQYF. The chain combines TRBV4-2 with TRBJ2-7; 8 nucleotides agree with TRBD2. This CDR3 spans 16 amino acids. V lost 2 bases to trimming and J lost 4 bases; unmatched junction nucleotides: 10. Germline V gives CDR1 LGHNA, CDR2 YNFKEQ.

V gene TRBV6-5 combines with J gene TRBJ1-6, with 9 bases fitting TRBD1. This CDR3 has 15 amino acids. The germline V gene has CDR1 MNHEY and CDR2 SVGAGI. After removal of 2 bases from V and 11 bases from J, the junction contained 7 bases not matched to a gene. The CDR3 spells CASSYGQGRSTPLHF. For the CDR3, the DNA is TGTGCCAGCAGTTACGGACAGGGGAGGTCAACACCCCTCCACTTT.

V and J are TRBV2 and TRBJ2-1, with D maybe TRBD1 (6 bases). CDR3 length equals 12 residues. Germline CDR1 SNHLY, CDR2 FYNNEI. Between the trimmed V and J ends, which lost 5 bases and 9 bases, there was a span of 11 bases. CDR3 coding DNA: TGTGCCAGCAGTCCCCGAGGGGGTGAGCAGTTCTTC. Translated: CASSPRGGEQFF.

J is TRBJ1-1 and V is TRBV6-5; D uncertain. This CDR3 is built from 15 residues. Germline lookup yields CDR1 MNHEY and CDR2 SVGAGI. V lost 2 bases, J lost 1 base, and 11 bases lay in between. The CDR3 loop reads CASSYPKGGNTEAFF. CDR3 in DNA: TGTGCCAGCAGTTACCCCAAAGGAGGGAACACTGAAGCTTTCTTT.